The 5 T cell receptor beta chains below were found in one sample sequenced in a study of cytomegalovirus exposure and HLA in healthy donors. Using immunoSEQ multiplex PCR, the repertoire was profiled, and TCRdb retains in-frame clones only, with some absent. Of 200,000 to 250,000 clones listed, roughly 89% were seen once; the top ten hold 2.6%. The sample was PBMCs. These receptors were collected from a man aged 18 to 30 in good health and CMV-seronegative.

This clone appeared once. The chain is built from TRBV27 and TRBJ2-1; 10 nucleotides line up with TRBD1. Trimming at V came to 0 bases and at J to 6 bases, leaving 8 bases not matched to a gene. Germline V gene data show CDR1 as MNHEY and CDR2 as SMNVEV (reference sequence). The CDR3 sequence is 17 residues long. The CDR3 loop reads CASSLSTGTGVFNEQFF. The CDR3 DNA follows: TGTGCCAGCAGTTTATCGACCGGGACAGGGGTGTTCAATGAGCAGTTCTTC.

The rearrangement uses TRBV7-9 and TRBJ2-7; D gene uncertain. The CDR3 is 12 residues long. Germline CDR1 SEHNR, CDR2 FQNEAQ (reference sequence). V gave up 4 bases and J gave up 0 bases, with 4 bases separating them. The DNA for the CDR3 is TGTGCCAGCAGCTCTAGCTCCTACGAGCAGTACTTC. It encodes CASSSSSYEQYF.

The gene calls are TRBV7-2 and TRBJ2-5, with 8 bases fitting TRBD2. Trimming removed 5 bases from V and 4 bases from J; junction bases left unmatched: 12. Per the germline V gene, CDR1 is SGHTA and CDR2 is FQGNSA. This CDR3 is 16 amino acids long. The CDR3 DNA sequence: TGTGCCAGCAGCCTCCAATCCGGACTAGCACGAGAGACCCAGTACTTC. Translating gives CASSLQSGLARETQYF.

CDR3: CASSLDRGLKTGELFF. The DNA of the CDR3 is TGTGCCAGCAGCTTGGATCGGGGACTAAAGACCGGGGAGCTGTTTTTT. The chain links TRBV5-6 to TRBJ2-2; 7 nucleotides agree with TRBD2. V shed 0 bases, J shed 5 bases, and the junction held 7 bases outside the gene matches. The V gene's germline CDR1 is SGHDT and CDR2 YYEEEE. The CDR3 is 16 residues long.

This clone is termed medium-sized. The chain recombines TRBV29-1 with TRBJ1-5; maybe TRBD1 (5 bases). V was pared by 6 bases and J by 0 bases, with 12 bases between. Looked up from germline, CDR1 is SQVTM and CDR2 is ANQGSEA. The CDR3 is 14 residues long. DNA of the CDR3: TGCAGCGTGTCCGAACAGGATAGCAATCAGCCCCAGCATTTT. Its translation: CSVSEQDSNQPQHF.